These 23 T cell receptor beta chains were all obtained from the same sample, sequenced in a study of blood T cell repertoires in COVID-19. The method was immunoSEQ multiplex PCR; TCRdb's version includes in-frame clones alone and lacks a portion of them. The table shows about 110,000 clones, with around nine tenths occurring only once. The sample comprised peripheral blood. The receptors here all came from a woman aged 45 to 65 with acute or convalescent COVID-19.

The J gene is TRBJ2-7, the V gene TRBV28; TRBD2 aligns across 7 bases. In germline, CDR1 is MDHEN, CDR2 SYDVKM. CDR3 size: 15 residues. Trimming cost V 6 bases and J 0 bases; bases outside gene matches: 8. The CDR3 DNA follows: TGTGCCAGCAGACCCCAGACGGGGGGCTCCTACGAGCAGTACTTC. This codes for CASRPQTGGSYEQYF.

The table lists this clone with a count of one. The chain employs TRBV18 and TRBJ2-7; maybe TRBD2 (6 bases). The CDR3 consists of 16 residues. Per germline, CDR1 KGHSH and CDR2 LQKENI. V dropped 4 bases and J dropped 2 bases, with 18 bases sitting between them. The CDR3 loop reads CASSQLAGGEAYEQYF. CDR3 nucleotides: TGTGCCAGCTCACAACTAGCTGGTGGAGAAGCCTACGAGCAGTACTTC.

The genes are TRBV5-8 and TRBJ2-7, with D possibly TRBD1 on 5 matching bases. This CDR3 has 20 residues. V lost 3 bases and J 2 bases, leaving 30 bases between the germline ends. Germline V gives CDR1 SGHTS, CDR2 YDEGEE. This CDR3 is CASSSGIGARLQQNTYEQYF. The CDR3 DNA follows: TGTGCCAGCAGCTCAGGGATAGGGGCCAGGTTACAACAAAACACCTACGAGCAGTACTTC.

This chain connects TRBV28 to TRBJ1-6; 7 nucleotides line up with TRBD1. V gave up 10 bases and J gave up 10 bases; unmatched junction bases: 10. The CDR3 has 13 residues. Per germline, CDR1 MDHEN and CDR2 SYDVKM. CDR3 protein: CATLPAGGSPLHF. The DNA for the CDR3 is TGTGCCACCCTACCGGCAGGGGGATCACCCCTCCACTTT.

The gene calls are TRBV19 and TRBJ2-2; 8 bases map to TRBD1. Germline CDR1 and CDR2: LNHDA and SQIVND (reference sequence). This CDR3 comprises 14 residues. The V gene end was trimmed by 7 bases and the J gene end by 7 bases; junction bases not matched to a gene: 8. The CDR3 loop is CASNFGQGSGELFF. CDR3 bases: TGTGCCAGTAACTTTGGACAGGGAAGCGGGGAGCTGTTTTTT.

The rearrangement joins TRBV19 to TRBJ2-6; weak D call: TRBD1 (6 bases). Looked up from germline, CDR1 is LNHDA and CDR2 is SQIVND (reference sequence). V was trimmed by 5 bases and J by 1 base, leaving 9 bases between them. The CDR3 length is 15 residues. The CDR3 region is CASSVQGSGANVLTF. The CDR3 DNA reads TGTGCCAGTAGTGTACAGGGTTCTGGGGCCAACGTCCTGACTTTC. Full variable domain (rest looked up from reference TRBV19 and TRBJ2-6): DGGITQSPKYLFRKEGQNVTLSCEQNLNHDAMYWYRQDPGQGLRLIYYSQIVNDFQKGDIAEGYSVSREKKESFPLTVTSAQKNPTAFYLCASSVQGSGANVLTFGAGSRLTVL.

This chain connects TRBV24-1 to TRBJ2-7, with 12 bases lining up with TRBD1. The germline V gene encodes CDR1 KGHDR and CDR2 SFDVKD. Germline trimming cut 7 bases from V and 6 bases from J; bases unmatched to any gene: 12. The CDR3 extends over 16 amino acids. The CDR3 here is CATRGTGGGPISEQYF. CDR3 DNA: TGTGCCACCAGAGGGACAGGGGGCGGGCCTATCTCCGAGCAGTACTTC.

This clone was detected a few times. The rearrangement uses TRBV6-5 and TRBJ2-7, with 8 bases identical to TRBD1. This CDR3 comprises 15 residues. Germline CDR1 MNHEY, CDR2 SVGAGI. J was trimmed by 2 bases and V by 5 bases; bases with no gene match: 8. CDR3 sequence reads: CASSPLTTGAYEQYF. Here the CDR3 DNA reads TGTGCCAGCAGTCCACTGACGACAGGGGCCTACGAGCAGTACTTC.

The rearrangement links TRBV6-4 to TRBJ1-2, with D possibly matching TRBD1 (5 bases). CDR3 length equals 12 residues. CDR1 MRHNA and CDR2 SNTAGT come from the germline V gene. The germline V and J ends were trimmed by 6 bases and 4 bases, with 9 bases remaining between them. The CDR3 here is CASRQEGYGYTF. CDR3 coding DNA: TGTGCCAGCAGACAGGAGGGCTATGGCTACACCTTC.

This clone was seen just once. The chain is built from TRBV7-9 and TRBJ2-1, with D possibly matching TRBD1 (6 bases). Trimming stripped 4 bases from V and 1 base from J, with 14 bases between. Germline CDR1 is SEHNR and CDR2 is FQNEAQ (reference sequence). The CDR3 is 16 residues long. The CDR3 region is CASSSQGKVSYNEQFF. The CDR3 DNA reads TGTGCCAGCAGCTCACAGGGCAAAGTATCCTACAATGAGCAGTTCTTC.

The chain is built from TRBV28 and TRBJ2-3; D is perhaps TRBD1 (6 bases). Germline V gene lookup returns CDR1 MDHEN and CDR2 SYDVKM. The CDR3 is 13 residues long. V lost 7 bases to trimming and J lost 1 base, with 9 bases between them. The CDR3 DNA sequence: TGTGCCAGCACCCGACAGGGCACAGATACGCAGTATTTT. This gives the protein CASTRQGTDTQYF.

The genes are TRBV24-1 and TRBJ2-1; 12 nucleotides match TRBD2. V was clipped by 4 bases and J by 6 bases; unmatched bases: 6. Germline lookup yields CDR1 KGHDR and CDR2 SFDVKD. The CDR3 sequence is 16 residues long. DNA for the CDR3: TGTGCCACCAGTGACCGTCTAGCGGGAGGGCCCAATGAGCAGTTCTTC. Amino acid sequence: CATSDRLAGGPNEQFF.

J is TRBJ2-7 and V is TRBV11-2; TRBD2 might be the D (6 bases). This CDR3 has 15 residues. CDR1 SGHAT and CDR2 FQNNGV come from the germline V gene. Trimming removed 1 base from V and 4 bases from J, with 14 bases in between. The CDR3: CASSLVPGEKYEQYF. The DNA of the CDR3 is TGTGCCAGCAGCTTAGTTCCGGGAGAAAAATACGAGCAGTACTTC.

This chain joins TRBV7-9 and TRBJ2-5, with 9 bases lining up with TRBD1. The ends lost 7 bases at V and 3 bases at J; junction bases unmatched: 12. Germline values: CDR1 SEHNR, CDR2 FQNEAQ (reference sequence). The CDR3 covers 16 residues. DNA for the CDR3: TGTGCCAGCACGCCTTCGATGGGGACAGGGAAAGAGACCCAGTACTTC. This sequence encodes CASTPSMGTGKETQYF.

The chain's CDR3 is CASSPRTANYGYTF. The CDR3 DNA is TGTGCCAGCAGCCCGCGGACAGCTAACTATGGCTACACCTTC. The V gene is TRBV7-8, the J gene TRBJ1-2, with D maybe TRBD1 (6 bases). The CDR3 sequence is 14 residues long. In germline, CDR1 is SGHVS, CDR2 FQNEAQ. V shed 5 bases and J shed 0 bases, with 10 bases lying between them.

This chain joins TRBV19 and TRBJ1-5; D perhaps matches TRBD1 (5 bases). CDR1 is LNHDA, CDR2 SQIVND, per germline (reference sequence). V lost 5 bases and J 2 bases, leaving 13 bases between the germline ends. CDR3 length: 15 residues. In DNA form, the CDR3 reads TGTGCCAGTAGTGGACATAAGGCGGGCAATCAGCCCCAGCATTTT. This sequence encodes CASSGHKAGNQPQHF.

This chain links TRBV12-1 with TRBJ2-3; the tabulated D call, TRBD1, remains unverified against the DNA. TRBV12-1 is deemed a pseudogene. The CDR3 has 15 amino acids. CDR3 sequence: CASSSGQGRTDTQYF. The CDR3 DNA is TGTGCCAGCAGCTCGGGACAGGGACGGACAGATACGCAGTATTTT.

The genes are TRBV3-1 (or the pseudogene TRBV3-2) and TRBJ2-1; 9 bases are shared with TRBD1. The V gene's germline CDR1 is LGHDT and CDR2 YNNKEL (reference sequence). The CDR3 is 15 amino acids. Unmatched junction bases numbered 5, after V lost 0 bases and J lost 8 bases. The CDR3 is CASSQDPGTGYEQFF. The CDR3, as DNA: TGTGCCAGCAGCCAAGATCCGGGGACAGGGTATGAGCAGTTCTTC.

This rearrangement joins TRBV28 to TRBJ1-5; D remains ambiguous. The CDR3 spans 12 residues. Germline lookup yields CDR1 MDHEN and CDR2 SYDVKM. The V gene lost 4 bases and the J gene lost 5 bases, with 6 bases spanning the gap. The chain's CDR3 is CASSWRYQPQHF. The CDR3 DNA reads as TGTGCCAGCAGTTGGCGGTATCAGCCCCAGCATTTT.

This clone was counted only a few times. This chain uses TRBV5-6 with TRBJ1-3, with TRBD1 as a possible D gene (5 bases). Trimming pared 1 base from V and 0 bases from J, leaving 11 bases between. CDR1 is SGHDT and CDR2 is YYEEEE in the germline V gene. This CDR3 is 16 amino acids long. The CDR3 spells CASSLQGYFSGNTIYF. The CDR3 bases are TGTGCCAGCAGCTTGCAGGGATACTTCTCTGGAAACACCATATATTTT. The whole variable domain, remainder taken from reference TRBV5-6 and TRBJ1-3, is DAGVTQSPTHLIKTRGQQVTLRCSPKSGHDTVSWYQQALGQGPQFIFQYYEEEERQRGNFPDRFSGHQFPNYSSELNVNALLLGDSALYLCASSLQGYFSGNTIYFGEGSWLTVV.

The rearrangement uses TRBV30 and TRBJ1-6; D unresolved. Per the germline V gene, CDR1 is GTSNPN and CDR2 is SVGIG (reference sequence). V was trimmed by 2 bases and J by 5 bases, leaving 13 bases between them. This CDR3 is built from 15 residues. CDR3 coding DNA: TGTGCCTGGAGTCAAACGGGGTCGAATAATTCACCCCTCCACTTT. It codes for CAWSQTGSNNSPLHF.

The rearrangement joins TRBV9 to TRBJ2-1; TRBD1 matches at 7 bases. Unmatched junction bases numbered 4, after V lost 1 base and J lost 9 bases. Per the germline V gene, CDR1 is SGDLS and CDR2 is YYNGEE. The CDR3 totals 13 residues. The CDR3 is CASSVRQGGEQFF. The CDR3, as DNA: TGTGCCAGCAGCGTACGACAGGGCGGTGAGCAGTTCTTC.

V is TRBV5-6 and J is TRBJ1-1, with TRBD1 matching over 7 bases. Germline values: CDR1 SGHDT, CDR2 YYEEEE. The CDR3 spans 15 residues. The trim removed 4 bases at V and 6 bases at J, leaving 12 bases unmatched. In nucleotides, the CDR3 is TGTGCCAGCAGCAAAAAGGACAGGTCCGACGCTGAAGCTTTCTTT. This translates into CASSKKDRSDAEAFF.